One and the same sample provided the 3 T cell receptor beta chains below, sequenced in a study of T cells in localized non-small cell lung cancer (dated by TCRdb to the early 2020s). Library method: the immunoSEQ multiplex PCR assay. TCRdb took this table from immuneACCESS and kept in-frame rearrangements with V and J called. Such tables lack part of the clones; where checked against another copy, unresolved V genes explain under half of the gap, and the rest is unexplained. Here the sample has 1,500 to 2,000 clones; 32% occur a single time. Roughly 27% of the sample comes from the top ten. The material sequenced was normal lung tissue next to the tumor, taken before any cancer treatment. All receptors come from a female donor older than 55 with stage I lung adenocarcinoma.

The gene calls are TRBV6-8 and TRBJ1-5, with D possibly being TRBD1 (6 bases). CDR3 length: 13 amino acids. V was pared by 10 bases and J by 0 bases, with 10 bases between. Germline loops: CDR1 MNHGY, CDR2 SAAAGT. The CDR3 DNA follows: TGTGCCATCAGGGGACCTAGCAATCAGCCCCAGCATTTT. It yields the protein CAIRGPSNQPQHF.

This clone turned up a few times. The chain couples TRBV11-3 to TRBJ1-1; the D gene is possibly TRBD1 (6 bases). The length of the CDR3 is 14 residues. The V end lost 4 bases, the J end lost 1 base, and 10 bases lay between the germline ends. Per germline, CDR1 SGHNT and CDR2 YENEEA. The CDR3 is CASSWDTQNTEAFF. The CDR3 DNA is TGTGCCAGCAGCTGGGACACACAGAACACTGAAGCTTTCTTT. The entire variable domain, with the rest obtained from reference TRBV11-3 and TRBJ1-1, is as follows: EAGVVQSPRYKIIEKKQPVAFWCNPISGHNTLYWYLQNLGQGPELLIRYENEEAVDDSQLPKDRFSAERLKGVDSTLKIQPAELGDSAVYLCASSWDTQNTEAFFGQGTRLTVV.

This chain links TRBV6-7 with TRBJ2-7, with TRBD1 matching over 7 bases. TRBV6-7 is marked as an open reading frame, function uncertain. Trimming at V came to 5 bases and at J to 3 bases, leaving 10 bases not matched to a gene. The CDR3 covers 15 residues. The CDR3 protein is CASSEAGGGVYEQYF. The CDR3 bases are TGTGCCAGCAGTGAAGCAGGGGGTGGGGTCTACGAGCAGTACTTC.